This is a list of T cell receptor beta chains from one sample in a study of spatial heterogeneity in lung cancer. TCRdb analysed the 5' RACE reads with MiXCR anew, one entry per CDR3 protein. The sample lists more than 85,000 distinct CDR3 sequences, roughly 10% occurring once. The material was PBMCs, obtained at surgery. These receptors were taken from a male donor with early-stage non-small cell lung cancer. Each CDR3 is given with its conserved first and last residue. A D gene is named only where the DNA matches it firmly. A row's size may be missing; if present it is once, few, many or a size class.

clone_size,v_call,j_call,d_call,cdr3_length,cdr3_nt,cdr3_aa
NA,TRBV5-4,TRBJ2-7,TRBD2,16,TGTGCCAGCAGCCCGATGGAGACTAGCGGGGCCTACGAGCAGTACTTC,CASSPMETSGAYEQYF
NA,TRBV5-1,TRBJ2-5,NA,13,TGCGCCAGCAGCAAAGTAATTCAAGAGACCCAGTACTTC,CASSKVIQETQYF
many,TRBV20-1,TRBJ1-4,TRBD1,14,TGCAGTGCTAGAGATGGGACAGGGGGCGAAAAACTGTTTTTT,CSARDGTGGEKLFF
many,TRBV7-7,TRBJ1-3,NA,15,TGTGCCAGCAGCTCCGGGACGGGCTCTGGAAACACCATATATTTT,CASSSGTGSGNTIYF
few,TRBV20-1,TRBJ2-2,NA,15,TGCAGTGCTAGCGCGACGGGGCTCGGCACCGGGGAGCTGTTTTTT,CSASATGLGTGELFF
many,TRBV27,TRBJ1-1,TRBD1,13,TGTGCCAGCAGTTTAAATCCGGGACAGGAAGCTTTCTTT,CASSLNPGQEAFF
many,TRBV4-1,TRBJ1-1,TRBD1,15,TGCGCCAGCAGCCACGAGGAGACAGGGGGGTTTGAAGCTTTCTTT,CASSHEETGGFEAFF
few,TRBV30,TRBJ1-1,NA,13,TGTGCCTGGAGTGTATCGGGGGGCACTGAAGCTTTCTTT,CAWSVSGGTEAFF
many,TRBV9,TRBJ2-3,NA,15,TGTGCCAGCAGCTCCAGGACAGATTACACAGATACGCAGTATTTT,CASSSRTDYTDTQYF
many,TRBV29-1,TRBJ2-7,NA,11,TGCAGCGTTGAAGCCAGATACGAGCAGTACTTC,CSVEARYEQYF
NA,TRBV28,TRBJ2-3,NA,17,TGTGCCAGCAGTTCCCCCTCTCTGGGAGGCTTCACAGATACGCAGTATTTT,CASSSPSLGGFTDTQYF
few,TRBV6-1,TRBJ2-1,TRBD1,15,TGTGCCAGCAGTGGCCTTGGACAGGGGGCCAATGAGCAGTTCTTC,CASSGLGQGANEQFF
few,TRBV7-2,TRBJ2-7,NA,11,TGTGCCAGCAGCTTAAGAGGTGTGCAGTACTTC,CASSLRGVQYF
many,TRBV9,TRBJ1-4,NA,13,TGTGCCAGCAGCGCCGAACAAGGGGAAAAACTGTTTTTT,CASSAEQGEKLFF
few,TRBV6-6,TRBJ2-7,TRBD1,13,TGTGCCAGCAGTGGACAGGACTCCTACGAGCAGTACTTC,CASSGQDSYEQYF
many,TRBV20-1,TRBJ1-2,NA,14,TGCAGTGCGACACCGGGGCAGGCTAACTATGGCTACACCTTC,CSATPGQANYGYTF
few,TRBV7-9,TRBJ1-4,NA,16,TGTGCCAGCAGCTTTACTGATCTTGCAACTAATGAAAAACTGTTTTTT,CASSFTDLATNEKLFF
many,TRBV19,TRBJ1-4,NA,17,TGTGCCAGTAGTACCCACTCCTGGACGGGGACTAATGAAAAACTGTTTTTT,CASSTHSWTGTNEKLFF
many,TRBV28,TRBJ2-1,NA,14,TGTGCCAGCAGTTTATTAGCGGAGTTCAATGAGCAGTTCTTC,CASSLLAEFNEQFF
NA,TRBV29-1,TRBJ1-1,NA,13,TGCAGCGTCGATCCAGGGTATAACACTGAAGCTTTCTTT,CSVDPGYNTEAFF
many,TRBV6-6,TRBJ2-7,TRBD2,17,TGTGCCAGCAGTTACTTGGGACTAGCGGGTCTCAAGGACGAGCAGTACTTC,CASSYLGLAGLKDEQYF
many,TRBV24-1,TRBJ2-3,TRBD2,15,TGTGCCACCAGTGAAAATAGCGGGGGCAAGGATACGCAGTATTTT,CATSENSGGKDTQYF
many,TRBV18,TRBJ2-7,NA,13,TGTGCCAGCTCACCAAACGAGGGCGACGAGCAGTACTTC,CASSPNEGDEQYF
NA,TRBV29-1,TRBJ1-1,NA,13,TGCAGCGTGTACACAGCGTTGAACACTGAAGCTTTCTTT,CSVYTALNTEAFF
many,TRBV4-2,TRBJ2-3,NA,13,TGTGCCAGCAGCCAAGAGGCCGGCTATAGGCAGTATTTT,CASSQEAGYRQYF
many,TRBV2,TRBJ2-5,TRBD2,16,TGTGCCAGCAGCCCCCTCGGGACTAGCGGGCTAAAGACCCAGTACTTC,CASSPLGTSGLKTQYF
few,TRBV7-2,TRBJ2-2,NA,16,TGTGCCAGCAGCTTAATCGGGGGCCGATTTCTCGGGGAGCTGTTTTTT,CASSLIGGRFLGELFF
few,TRBV24-1,TRBJ2-5,NA,16,TGTGCCACCAGTGATGCCACACCAGGGGATCAAGAGACCCAGTACTTC,CATSDATPGDQETQYF
few,TRBV6-2/TRBV6-3,TRBJ1-2,NA,13,TGTGCCAGCAGTTCCGGCAGGTACTATGGCTACACCTTC,CASSSGRYYGYTF
NA,TRBV5-6,TRBJ2-5,NA,15,TGTGCCAGCAGCCCCAACGCAGGACAGAAAGAGACCCAGTACTTC,CASSPNAGQKETQYF
few,TRBV9,TRBJ2-7,NA,14,TGTGCCAGCAGCCCCCGGGAGAGAACCTACGAGCAGTACTTC,CASSPRERTYEQYF
many,TRBV21-1,TRBJ2-1,NA,15,TGTGCCAGCAGCAAAGATTACCTCTCCTACAATGAGCAGTTCTTC,CASSKDYLSYNEQFF
many,TRBV5-4,TRBJ2-3,TRBD2,15,TGTGCCAGCAGCTCAGCGGGGGGAAGTCCAGATACGCAGTATTTT,CASSSAGGSPDTQYF
many,TRBV10-3,TRBJ1-1,NA,13,TGTGCCATCAGGGGACAAGAGAACACTGAAGCTTTCTTT,CAIRGQENTEAFF
NA,TRBV7-2,TRBJ2-7,NA,15,TGTGCCAGCAGCCCCGACGGACGGACTCGCGTCGAGCAGTACTTC,CASSPDGRTRVEQYF
few,TRBV5-1,TRBJ2-3,TRBD1,16,TGCGCCAGCAGCCCCGGGACAGGGAGGCCCACAGATACGCAGTATTTT,CASSPGTGRPTDTQYF
many,TRBV5-1,TRBJ2-3,NA,13,TGTGCCAGTAGTTCGACACGGGCAGATACGCAGTATTTT,CASSSTRADTQYF
NA,TRBV29-1,TRBJ2-1,NA,13,TGCAGCGTTGATAGGGGGTACCAGAATGAGCAGTTCTTC,CSVDRGYQNEQFF
few,TRBV24-1,TRBJ1-5,NA,15,TGTGCCACCACGGTTGATAGTCCTCGGAGTCAGCCCCAGCATTTT,CATTVDSPRSQPQHF
many,TRBV20-1,TRBJ1-2,NA,12,TGCAGTGCTAGAGAAGAGACCTATGGCTACACCTTC,CSAREETYGYTF
few,TRBV20-1,TRBJ2-6,NA,14,TGCAGTGCTAGGAGGGTTTCTGGGGCCAACGTCCTGACTTTC,CSARRVSGANVLTF